This entry concerns a single TCR beta chain. These data are taken from a study of regulatory T cells in long-lasting Graves disease. The time point denotes: persistent/refractory GD, antithyroid drugs over 5 years with positive TRAb. After RNA was extracted from PBMCs, the TCR library was made from it. In building TCR beta libraries, iRepertoire HTBI primers were used together with Arm-PCR of CDR3 regions. TCRdb analysed the multiplex PCR reads with MiXCR anew, one entry per CDR3 protein. The table shows about 470,000 distinct CDR3 sequences, with under 25% occurring only once. This TCR was sampled from a female donor with Graves disease. The source was peripheral blood mononuclear cells (PBMCs), collected when the disease was refractory, from a patient treated with antithyroid drugs.

The CDR3 loop reads CASSGPYYEQYF. CDR3 in DNA: TGTGCCAGTTCCGGGCCGTACTACGAGCAGTACTTC. The V and J genes are TRBV11-2 and TRBJ2-7; the D is unclear. The CDR3 has 12 residues. V was trimmed by 9 bases and J by 3 bases, leaving 12 bases between them. Germline-derived CDR1 and CDR2 are SGHAT and FQNNGV. Complete variable domain (other parts from reference TRBV11-2 and TRBJ2-7): EAGVAQSPRYKIIEKRQSVAFWCNPISGHATLYWYQQILGQGPKLLIQFQNNGVVDDSQLPKDRFSAERLKGVDSTLKIQPAKLEDSAVYLCASSGPYYEQYFGPGTRLTVT.